This TCR beta chain was retrieved from a study of identical twins. Study results and caveats: Fewer insertions marked abundant cord blood beta clonotypes; young adult naive trended weakly, memory not at all. Monozygotic twin pairs showed more out-of-frame TCR alpha sharing than models estimated.

cDNA molecules carried unique molecular identifiers, and template switching added a universal primer site. TCRdb redid the calling of the 5' RACE reads with MiXCR, one entry per CDR3 protein. The sample has 540,000 or so distinct CDR3 sequences, about a fifth seen once. CDR3 length: 14 residues. After removal of 6 bases from V and 7 bases from J, the junction contained 10 bases not matched to a gene. With respect to this clonotype: Its antigen is unknown.

The data also belong to a second study, concerning yellow fever vaccine responses in identical twins.

The sequencing sample was made of CD4+ T cells sorted from blood. V gene TRBV12-3 or TRBV12-4 combines with J gene TRBJ1-2, with TRBD1 matching 8 bases. The TCR originated in a woman between 18 and 29 years old in good health. The CDR3 protein is CASRYPGGRRGYTF. DNA for the CDR3: TGTGCCAGCAGATACCCAGGGGGCAGACGTGGCTACACCTTC.